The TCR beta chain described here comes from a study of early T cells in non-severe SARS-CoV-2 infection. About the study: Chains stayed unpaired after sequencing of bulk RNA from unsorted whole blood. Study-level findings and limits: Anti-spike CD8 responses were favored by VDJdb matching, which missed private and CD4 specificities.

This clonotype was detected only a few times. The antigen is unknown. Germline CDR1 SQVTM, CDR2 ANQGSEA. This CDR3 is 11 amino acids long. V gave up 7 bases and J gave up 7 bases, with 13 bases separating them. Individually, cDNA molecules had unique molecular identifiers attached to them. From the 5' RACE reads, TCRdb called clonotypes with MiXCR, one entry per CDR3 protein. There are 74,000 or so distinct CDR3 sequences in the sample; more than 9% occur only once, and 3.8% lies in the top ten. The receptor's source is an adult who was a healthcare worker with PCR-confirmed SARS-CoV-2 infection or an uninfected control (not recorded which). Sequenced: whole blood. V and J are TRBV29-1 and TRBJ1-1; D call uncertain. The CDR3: CSAQIILEAFF. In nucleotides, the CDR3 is TGCAGCGCCCAGATAATTCTTGAAGCTTTCTTT.